This record covers a single T cell receptor (beta chain). This sample is part of a study of blood T cell repertoires in COVID-19. Clones were sequenced by immunoSEQ multiplex PCR, and TCRdb holds only the in-frame ones, with some missing. The sample carries approximately 120,000 clones, 75% to 90% recorded once. Sequencing was done on a sample of peripheral blood. The clonotype originates from a woman between 45 and 60 years old with acute or convalescent COVID-19.

CDR3 protein: CATSLGGATRGNTIYF. The CDR3 nucleotides read TGTGCCACCAGTCTCGGGGGGGCGACGCGAGGAAACACCATATATTTT. This rearrangement joins TRBV15 to TRBJ1-3; a possible D gene is TRBD1 (6 bases). V lost 6 bases to trimming and J lost 4 bases, with 19 bases between them. The CDR3 totals 16 residues. From germline, CDR1 is LNHNV and CDR2 YYDKDF (reference sequence). The full variable domain, in which reference TRBV15 and TRBJ1-3 provide the parts outside the CDR3, is DAMVIQNPRYQVTQFGKPVTLSCSQTLNHNVMYWYQQKSSQAPKLLFHYYDKDFNNEADTPDNFQSRRPNTSFCFLDIRSPGLGDTAMYLCATSLGGATRGNTIYFGEGSWLTVV.